This T cell receptor (beta chain) was profiled in a study of shared clonotypes between healthy human individuals. Study background: Each donor's CD8 memory used one plate, CD8 naive two, each CD4 subset three. Study-level findings and limits: A few donors had 4% to 6.5% of their naive CD4 clonotypes in common.

As concerns this clone: Its target is unknown.

CD45RO-negative cells were positively selected for CCR7, leaving out terminally differentiated effector memory CD45RA+ cells. The method was immunoSEQ multiplex PCR; TCRdb's version includes in-frame clones alone and lacks a portion of them. The sample holds over 750,000 clones, just over 95% seen once. CDR3 length: 14 amino acids. Germline V CDR1 and CDR2: SGHAT, FQNNGV. The ends lost 3 bases at V and 1 base at J; junction bases unmatched: 0. The V gene is TRBV11-2, the J gene TRBJ1-1, with 9 bases aligning to TRBD1. Sequencing input: naive CD8+ T cells sorted from blood. This receptor was taken from a young man in good health. This CDR3 is CASSLGQGNTEAFF. CDR3 nucleotide sequence: TGTGCCAGCAGCTTGGGACAGGGGAACACTGAAGCTTTCTTT.